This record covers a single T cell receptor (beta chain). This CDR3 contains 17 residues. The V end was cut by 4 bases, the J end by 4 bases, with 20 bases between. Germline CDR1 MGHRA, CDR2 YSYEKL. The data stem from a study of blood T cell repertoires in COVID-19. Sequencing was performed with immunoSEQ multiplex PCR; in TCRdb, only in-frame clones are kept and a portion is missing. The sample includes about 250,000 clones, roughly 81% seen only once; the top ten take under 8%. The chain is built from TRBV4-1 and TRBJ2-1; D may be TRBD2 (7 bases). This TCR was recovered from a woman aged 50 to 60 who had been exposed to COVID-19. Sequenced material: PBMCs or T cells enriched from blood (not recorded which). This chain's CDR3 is CASSPVGAGARYNEQFF. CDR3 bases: TGCGCCAGCAGCCCTGTGGGGGCGGGGGCTCGTTACAATGAGCAGTTCTTC.